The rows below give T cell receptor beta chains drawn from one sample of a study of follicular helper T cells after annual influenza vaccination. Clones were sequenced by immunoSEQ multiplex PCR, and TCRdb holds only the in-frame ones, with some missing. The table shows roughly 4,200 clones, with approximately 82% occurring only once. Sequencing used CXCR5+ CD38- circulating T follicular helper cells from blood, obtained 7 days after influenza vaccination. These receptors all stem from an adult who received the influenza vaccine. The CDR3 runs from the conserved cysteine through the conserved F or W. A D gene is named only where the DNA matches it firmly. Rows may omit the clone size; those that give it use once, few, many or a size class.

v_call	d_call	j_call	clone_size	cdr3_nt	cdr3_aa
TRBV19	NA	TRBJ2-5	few	TGTGCCAGTAGTATAGGGCAGAAAGAGACCCAGTACTTC	CASSIGQKETQYF
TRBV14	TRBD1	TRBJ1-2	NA	TGTGCCAGCAGCCAAACGGGCTACGGGACAGGTGTGGACGGCTACACCTTC	CASSQTGYGTGVDGYTF
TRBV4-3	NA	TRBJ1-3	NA	TGCGCCAGCAGCCAGGCGTGGGGCAAGGCACTAAGTGGAAACACCATATATTTT	CASSQAWGKALSGNTIYF
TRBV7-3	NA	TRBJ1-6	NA	TGTGCCAGCAGCTTAACCCGTCCTGGGGATTCACCCCTCCACTTT	CASSLTRPGDSPLHF
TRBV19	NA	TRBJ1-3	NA	TGTGCCAGTAGTATAGATTGGAGTACTGGAAACACCATATATTTT	CASSIDWSTGNTIYF
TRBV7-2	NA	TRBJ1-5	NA	TGTGCCAGCAGCTTAGAACTCTATAGCAATCAGCCCCAGCATTTT	CASSLELYSNQPQHF
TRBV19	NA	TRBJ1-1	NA	TGTGCCAGCGAGGGGAGATCTAACACTGAAGCTTTCTTT	CASEGRSNTEAFF
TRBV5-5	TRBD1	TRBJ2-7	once	TGTGCCAGCAGCTCCCGGGACAGGTTCTCCTACGAGCAGTACTTC	CASSSRDRFSYEQYF
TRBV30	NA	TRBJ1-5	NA	TGTGCCTGGAGTTTAAAGGCGACGGGCAATCAGCCCCAGCATTTT	CAWSLKATGNQPQHF
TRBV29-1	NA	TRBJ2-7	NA	TGCAGCGTTGAAGATATGGTCCACGAGCAGTACTTC	CSVEDMVHEQYF
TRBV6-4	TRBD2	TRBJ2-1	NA	TGTGCCAGCAGTGTTGAGCGGGGAGTTAATGAGCAGTTCTTC	CASSVERGVNEQFF
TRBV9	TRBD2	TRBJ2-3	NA	TGTGCCAGCAGCGCCGGACTAGCGGGGGCAACAGATACGCAGTATTTT	CASSAGLAGATDTQYF
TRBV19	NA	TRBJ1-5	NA	TGTGCCAGTAGTGCACAGGGTCGTAACAATCAGCCCCAGCATTTT	CASSAQGRNNQPQHF
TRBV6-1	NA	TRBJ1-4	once	TGTGCCAGCAGTGGGGACAAGCCAACTAATGAAAAACTGTTTTTT	CASSGDKPTNEKLFF
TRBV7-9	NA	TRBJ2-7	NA	TGTGCCAGCAGCCCCGGGACACTCCCGAGGCAGTACTTC	CASSPGTLPRQYF
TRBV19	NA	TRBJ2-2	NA	TGTGCCAGTAGTATAGGGACTACTTGGAACACCGGGGAGCTGTTTTTT	CASSIGTTWNTGELFF
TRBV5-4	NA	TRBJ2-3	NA	TGTGCCAGCAGCGATATCGAGGGCGGGGGCGGCACAGATACGCAGTATTTT	CASSDIEGGGGTDTQYF
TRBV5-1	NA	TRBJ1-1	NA	TGCGCCAGCAGCTTGGGGCCCATCGGAGGGAACACTGAAGCTTTCTTT	CASSLGPIGGNTEAFF
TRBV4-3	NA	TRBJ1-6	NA	TGCGCCAGCAGCCAAGATCGCGGGCCTAATTCACCCCTCCACTTT	CASSQDRGPNSPLHF
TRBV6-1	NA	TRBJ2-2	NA	TGTGCCAGCAGCCATAGCGCCGGGGAGCTGTTTTTT	CASSHSAGELFF
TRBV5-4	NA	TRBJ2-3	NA	TGTGCCAGCAGCTTGGCGGCAGGGCGAGATACGCAGTATTTT	CASSLAAGRDTQYF
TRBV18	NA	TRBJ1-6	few	TGTGCCAGCTCACCAACTCGAGCCAATAATTCACCCCTCCACTTT	CASSPTRANNSPLHF
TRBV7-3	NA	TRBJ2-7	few	TGTGCCAGCAGCAATAACCTACAGGGTCAGCAGTACTTC	CASSNNLQGQQYF
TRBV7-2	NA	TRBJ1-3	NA	TGTGCCAGCGGCCTCGGACGGGGAAGCTCTGGAAACACCATATATTTT	CASGLGRGSSGNTIYF
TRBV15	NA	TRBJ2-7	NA	TGTGCCACCAGCAGAGGTAGTAATACCTACGAGCAGTACTTC	CATSRGSNTYEQYF
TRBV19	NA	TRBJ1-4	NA	TGTGCCAGTAGTGAGGACGGACTTGAAAAACTGTTTTTT	CASSEDGLEKLFF
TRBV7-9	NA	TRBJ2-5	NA	TGTGCCAGCAGCTTTAGACGGCAAGAGACCCAGTACTTC	CASSFRRQETQYF
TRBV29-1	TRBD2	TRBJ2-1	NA	TGCAGCGTTGAGGAGCGGGAGATTGAGCAGTTCTTC	CSVEEREIEQFF
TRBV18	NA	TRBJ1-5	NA	TGTGCCAGCTCACCAGGTTTTGGCAATCAGCCCCAGCATTTT	CASSPGFGNQPQHF
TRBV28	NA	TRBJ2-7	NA	TGTGCCAGCAGGGGGGCACAGGGCTTCTACGAGCAGTACTTC	CASRGAQGFYEQYF
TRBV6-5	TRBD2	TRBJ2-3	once	TGTGCCAGCAGTTCCCTACGGACTAGCGGGAGGTCGACGCAGTATTTT	CASSSLRTSGRSTQYF
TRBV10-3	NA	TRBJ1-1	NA	TGTGCCATCAGTGAGAACTATGGATGGGGAGGGAACACTGAAGCTTTCTTT	CAISENYGWGGNTEAFF
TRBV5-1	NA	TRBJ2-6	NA	TGCGCCAGCAGTTCCGGGGTCAGTGGGGCCAACGTCCTGACTTTC	CASSSGVSGANVLTF
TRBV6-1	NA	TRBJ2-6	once	TGTGCCAGCAGTGAATACCTCTCTGGGGCCAACGTCCTGACTTTC	CASSEYLSGANVLTF
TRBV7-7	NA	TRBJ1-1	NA	TGTGCCAGCAGCCCCAACAGGGACACTGAAGCTTTCTTT	CASSPNRDTEAFF
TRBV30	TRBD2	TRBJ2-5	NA	TGTGCCTGGAATTTGGGGGGGGTTGGGGAGACCCAGTACTTC	CAWNLGGVGETQYF
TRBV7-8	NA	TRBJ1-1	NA	TGTGCCAGCAGCTTACAGGGTAGAAACACTGAAGCTTTCTTT	CASSLQGRNTEAFF
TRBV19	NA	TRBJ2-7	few	TGTGCCAGTAGTTCGGGCCCGAGAGCCTACGAGCAGTACTTC	CASSSGPRAYEQYF
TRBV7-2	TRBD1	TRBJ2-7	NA	TGTGCCAGCAGCCAAGGGACAGCCCGCTACGAGCAGTACTTC	CASSQGTARYEQYF
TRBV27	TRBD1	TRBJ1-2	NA	TGTGCCAGCAGTTGGGAGACACCCCCAGGACAGGGGAGCTATGGCTACACCTTC	CASSWETPPGQGSYGYTF
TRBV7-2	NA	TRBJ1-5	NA	TGTGCCAGCAGCGCGTGGGGGACGGCAAGCCCCCAGCATTTT	CASSAWGTASPQHF
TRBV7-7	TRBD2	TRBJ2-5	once	TGTGCCAGCAGCTTTGGAGCGGGGGGCGAGACCCAGTACTTC	CASSFGAGGETQYF
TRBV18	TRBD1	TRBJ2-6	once	TGTGCCAGCTCAAGACAGGGAACTTCTGGGGCCAACGTCCTGACTTTC	CASSRQGTSGANVLTF
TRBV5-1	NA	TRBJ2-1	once	TGCGCCAGCAGCTTATCTCGTGCCGCGCCTCACAATGAGCAGTTCTTC	CASSLSRAAPHNEQFF
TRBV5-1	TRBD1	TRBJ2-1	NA	TGCGCCAGCAGCCCGGTTATCAGGGGGCAGGGCAATGAGCAGTTCTTC	CASSPVIRGQGNEQFF
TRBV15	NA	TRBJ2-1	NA	TGTGCCACCAGCTCTAACAACAGGGTGAGCTCCTACAATGAGCAGTTCTTC	CATSSNNRVSSYNEQFF
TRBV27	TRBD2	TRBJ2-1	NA	TGTGCCAGTGGGACTACGGGAAGGTCCTACAATGAGCAGTTCTTC	CASGTTGRSYNEQFF
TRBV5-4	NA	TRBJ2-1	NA	TGTGCCAGCAGCTTACCCAGCCGGGCGGATGAGCAGTTCTTC	CASSLPSRADEQFF
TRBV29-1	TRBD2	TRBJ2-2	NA	TGCAGCGGGAAACTAGCGGGAGGGGACACCGGGGAGCTGTTTTTT	CSGKLAGGDTGELFF
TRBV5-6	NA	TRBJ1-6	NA	TGTGCCAGCAGCCACGCAGGGAGTTATTCACCCCTCCACTTT	CASSHAGSYSPLHF
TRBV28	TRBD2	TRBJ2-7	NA	TGTGCCAGCAGTGGGGCTAGCGGGACCTACGAGCAGTACTTC	CASSGASGTYEQYF
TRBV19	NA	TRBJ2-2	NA	TGTGCCAGTAGTCGGGTATGGAGTGGGGGTGCCGGGGAGCTGTTTTTT	CASSRVWSGGAGELFF
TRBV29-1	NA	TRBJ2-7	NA	TGCAGCGTTGAAAGCGCATACGAGCAGTACTTC	CSVESAYEQYF
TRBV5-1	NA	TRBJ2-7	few	TGCGCCAGCAGCTTGGAGACCCTGACCTACGAGCAGTACTTC	CASSLETLTYEQYF
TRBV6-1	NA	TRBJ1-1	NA	TGTGCCAGCAGTGAATCGGCGAACACTGAAGCTTTCTTT	CASSESANTEAFF